The rows below give T cell receptor beta chains drawn from one sample of a study of blood T cell repertoires in COVID-19. Some clones are missing from TCRdb's copy, which holds only in-frame ones; the method was immunoSEQ multiplex PCR. The data contain under 250,000 clones, 80% of them singletons. The specimen sequenced was peripheral blood. These receptors were obtained from a woman aged 70-85 years with acute or convalescent COVID-19. CDR3s include the opening cysteine and the closing phenylalanine or tryptophan. The order of the fields is J gene, clone size, V gene, D gene, CDR3 protein, CDR3 DNA. A D gene is named only where the DNA matches it firmly. Some rows mark clone size as missing; the rest say once, few, many or name a class of expanded clone.

j_call: TRBJ1-1
clone_size: -
v_call: TRBV4-2
d_call: TRBD1
cdr3_aa: CASSLGTGNTEAFF
cdr3_nt: TGTGCCAGCAGCCTGGGGACAGGGAACACTGAAGCTTTCTTT

j_call: TRBJ2-1
clone_size: -
v_call: TRBV2
d_call: TRBD2
cdr3_aa: CASSDLAGGSYNEQFF
cdr3_nt: TGTGCCAGCAGTGACCTAGCGGGGGGCTCCTACAATGAGCAGTTCTTC

j_call: TRBJ2-5
clone_size: -
v_call: TRBV3-1/TRBV3-2
d_call: TRBD2
cdr3_aa: CASSQTLAGGTQYF
cdr3_nt: TGTGCCAGCAGCCAAACACTAGCGGGGGGGACCCAGTACTTC

j_call: TRBJ2-3
clone_size: once
v_call: TRBV5-1
d_call: TRBD2
cdr3_aa: CASSLYRGVGTDTQYF
cdr3_nt: TGCGCCAGCAGCTTGTACCGGGGGGTTGGCACAGATACGCAGTATTTT

j_call: TRBJ1-3
clone_size: few
v_call: TRBV9
d_call: -
cdr3_aa: CASSVVSQGSGNTIYF
cdr3_nt: TGTGCCAGCAGCGTAGTTTCTCAGGGTTCCGGAAACACCATATATTTT

j_call: TRBJ1-5
clone_size: -
v_call: TRBV14
d_call: -
cdr3_aa: CASIDQPQHF
cdr3_nt: TGTGCCAGCATAGATCAGCCCCAGCATTTT

j_call: TRBJ2-7
clone_size: -
v_call: TRBV27
d_call: -
cdr3_aa: CASSHIVSGSWEQYF
cdr3_nt: TGTGCCAGCAGTCATATCGTGTCAGGGTCGTGGGAGCAGTACTTC

j_call: TRBJ2-1
clone_size: -
v_call: TRBV6-5
d_call: -
cdr3_aa: CASSYQGKGNEQFF
cdr3_nt: TGTGCCAGCAGTTACCAGGGGAAGGGGAATGAGCAGTTCTTC

j_call: TRBJ2-5
clone_size: -
v_call: TRBV9
d_call: TRBD2
cdr3_aa: CASSVWGLAGKETQYF
cdr3_nt: TGTGCCAGCAGCGTATGGGGACTAGCGGGGAAAGAGACCCAGTACTTC

j_call: TRBJ1-1
clone_size: once
v_call: TRBV18
d_call: -
cdr3_aa: CASSRDTEGTEAFF
cdr3_nt: TGTGCCAGCTCCCGAGACACGGAGGGCACTGAAGCTTTCTTT

j_call: TRBJ2-7
clone_size: -
v_call: TRBV5-1
d_call: TRBD1
cdr3_aa: CASSLEGQGAYEQYF
cdr3_nt: TGCGCCAGCAGCTTGGAAGGACAGGGAGCCTACGAGCAGTACTTC

j_call: TRBJ2-7
clone_size: -
v_call: TRBV5-6
d_call: TRBD2
cdr3_aa: CASTTFAANSGYYEQYF
cdr3_nt: TGTGCCAGCACCACCTTCGCTGCGAATAGCGGGTACTACGAGCAGTACTTC

j_call: TRBJ2-3
clone_size: -
v_call: TRBV29-1
d_call: TRBD1
cdr3_aa: CSVERDRGTDTQYF
cdr3_nt: TGCAGCGTTGAACGGGACAGGGGCACAGATACGCAGTATTTT

j_call: TRBJ2-7
clone_size: -
v_call: TRBV7-2
d_call: TRBD1
cdr3_aa: CASTTNRQGVYF
cdr3_nt: TGTGCCAGCACTACTAACCGACAGGGCGTATACTTC

j_call: TRBJ2-1
clone_size: -
v_call: TRBV9
d_call: TRBD1
cdr3_aa: CASSVTGTGDNEQFF
cdr3_nt: TGTGCCAGCAGCGTGACCGGGACAGGAGACAATGAGCAGTTCTTC

j_call: TRBJ2-3
clone_size: -
v_call: TRBV10-3
d_call: -
cdr3_aa: CAISESRGLADTQYF
cdr3_nt: TGTGCCATCAGTGAGTCGCGGGGGCTAGCAGATACGCAGTATTTT

j_call: TRBJ2-5
clone_size: -
v_call: TRBV7-2
d_call: TRBD2
cdr3_aa: CASSLASGGAGGTQYF
cdr3_nt: TGTGCCAGCAGCTTAGCTAGCGGGGGGGCAGGGGGGACCCAGTACTTC

j_call: TRBJ2-7
clone_size: -
v_call: TRBV19
d_call: TRBD1
cdr3_aa: CASSGTGALGYEQYF
cdr3_nt: TGTGCCAGTAGCGGGACAGGCGCGTTAGGTTACGAGCAGTACTTC

j_call: TRBJ2-5
clone_size: -
v_call: TRBV5-1
d_call: -
cdr3_aa: CASRTGLPETQYF
cdr3_nt: TGCGCCAGCAGGACAGGATTGCCGGAGACCCAGTACTTC

j_call: TRBJ1-2
clone_size: -
v_call: TRBV5-4
d_call: -
cdr3_aa: CASSHAQLQGHGYTF
cdr3_nt: TGTGCCAGCAGTCACGCACAATTACAGGGTCATGGCTACACCTTC

j_call: TRBJ1-1
clone_size: -
v_call: TRBV6-1
d_call: -
cdr3_aa: CASSFQENTEAFF
cdr3_nt: TGTGCCAGCAGTTTTCAGGAGAACACTGAAGCTTTCTTT

j_call: TRBJ2-5
clone_size: -
v_call: TRBV5-1
d_call: TRBD2
cdr3_aa: CASRPGGDQETQYF
cdr3_nt: TGCGCCAGCAGACCCGGGGGGGATCAAGAGACCCAGTACTTC

j_call: TRBJ2-7
clone_size: -
v_call: TRBV3-1/TRBV3-2
d_call: -
cdr3_aa: CASSQGGSGEQYF
cdr3_nt: TGTGCCAGCAGCCAAGGAGGGAGCGGCGAGCAGTACTTC

j_call: TRBJ1-4
clone_size: once
v_call: TRBV3-1/TRBV3-2
d_call: -
cdr3_aa: CASSQSGPGEKLFF
cdr3_nt: TGTGCCAGCAGCCAGTCAGGGCCGGGTGAAAAACTGTTTTTT

j_call: TRBJ1-1
clone_size: -
v_call: TRBV6-5
d_call: -
cdr3_aa: CASTRGWTGGEAFF
cdr3_nt: TGTGCCAGCACTCGAGGTTGGACGGGGGGTGAAGCTTTCTTT

j_call: TRBJ1-2
clone_size: few
v_call: TRBV12-5
d_call: TRBD1
cdr3_aa: CASGASSDRVLYGYTF
cdr3_nt: TGTGCTAGTGGTGCTTCTTCGGACAGGGTTCTCTATGGCTACACCTTC

j_call: TRBJ1-4
clone_size: once
v_call: TRBV11-2
d_call: TRBD1
cdr3_aa: CASSRGPTSSEKLFF
cdr3_nt: TGTGCCAGCAGCAGGGGGCCCACCTCGAGTGAAAAACTGTTTTTT

j_call: TRBJ2-3
clone_size: -
v_call: TRBV24-1
d_call: -
cdr3_aa: CATSDLRTGTDTQYF
cdr3_nt: TGTGCCACCAGTGATTTGAGGACTGGGACAGATACGCAGTATTTT

j_call: TRBJ1-1
clone_size: -
v_call: TRBV29-1
d_call: -
cdr3_aa: CSVRNQGTEAFF
cdr3_nt: TGCAGCGTTAGGAACCAGGGCACTGAAGCTTTCTTT

j_call: TRBJ2-1
clone_size: few
v_call: TRBV24-1
d_call: -
cdr3_aa: CATSDGGRTGGYNEQFF
cdr3_nt: TGTGCCACCAGTGATGGGGGACGGACCGGGGGCTACAATGAGCAGTTCTTC

j_call: TRBJ1-5
clone_size: -
v_call: TRBV6-2/TRBV6-3
d_call: -
cdr3_aa: CASSFQGQSNQPQHF
cdr3_nt: TGTGCCAGCAGTTTCCAGGGGCAGAGCAATCAGCCCCAGCATTTT

j_call: TRBJ2-2
clone_size: -
v_call: TRBV9
d_call: -
cdr3_aa: CASSGTGGELFF
cdr3_nt: TGTGCCAGCAGCGGTACTGGCGGGGAGCTGTTTTTT

j_call: TRBJ1-5
clone_size: few
v_call: TRBV2
d_call: TRBD1
cdr3_aa: CASRGGTVSNQPQHF
cdr3_nt: TGTGCCAGCAGGGGCGGGACAGTTAGCAATCAGCCCCAGCATTTT

j_call: TRBJ2-7
clone_size: -
v_call: TRBV27
d_call: -
cdr3_aa: CASSLSKGTTYEQYF
cdr3_nt: TGTGCCAGCAGTTTATCGAAAGGGACAACCTACGAGCAGTACTTC

j_call: TRBJ1-2
clone_size: -
v_call: TRBV10-3
d_call: -
cdr3_aa: CAISEGSYGYTF
cdr3_nt: TGTGCCATCAGTGAGGGGAGCTATGGCTACACCTTC

j_call: TRBJ2-7
clone_size: -
v_call: TRBV7-2
d_call: TRBD1
cdr3_aa: CASSPWGQGIYEQYF
cdr3_nt: TGTGCCAGCAGCCCGTGGGGACAGGGTATCTACGAGCAGTACTTC

j_call: TRBJ2-5
clone_size: -
v_call: TRBV7-2
d_call: TRBD2
cdr3_aa: CASSLGTSGGGGETQYF
cdr3_nt: TGTGCCAGCAGCTTAGGGACTAGCGGGGGAGGGGGTGAGACCCAGTACTTC

j_call: TRBJ1-2
clone_size: -
v_call: TRBV19
d_call: -
cdr3_aa: CASSIPGGNYYGYTF
cdr3_nt: TGTGCCAGTAGTATCCCGGGAGGGAACTACTATGGCTACACCTTC

j_call: TRBJ2-5
clone_size: once
v_call: TRBV9
d_call: TRBD2
cdr3_aa: CASSVEGLADFQETQYF
cdr3_nt: TGTGCCAGCAGCGTAGAGGGACTAGCGGACTTCCAAGAGACCCAGTACTTC

j_call: TRBJ2-7
clone_size: -
v_call: TRBV6-5
d_call: TRBD2
cdr3_aa: CASSNSGGTEQYF
cdr3_nt: TGTGCCAGCAGTAATAGCGGGGGGACCGAGCAGTACTTC

j_call: TRBJ2-1
clone_size: once
v_call: TRBV2
d_call: -
cdr3_aa: CASSEWQGRIDEQFF
cdr3_nt: TGTGCCAGCAGTGAGTGGCAGGGTCGCATCGATGAGCAGTTCTTC

j_call: TRBJ2-4
clone_size: once
v_call: TRBV5-4
d_call: -
cdr3_aa: CASSFSGGLAKNIQYF
cdr3_nt: TGTGCCAGCAGCTTTTCCGGGGGGCTAGCCAAAAACATTCAGTACTTC

j_call: TRBJ1-2
clone_size: few
v_call: TRBV14
d_call: -
cdr3_aa: CASSPQGGWYGYTF
cdr3_nt: TGTGCCAGCAGCCCTCAGGGTGGTTGGTATGGCTACACCTTC

j_call: TRBJ2-2
clone_size: -
v_call: TRBV7-2
d_call: -
cdr3_aa: CASSPHASPGELFF
cdr3_nt: TGTGCCAGCAGCCCCCACGCGAGCCCCGGGGAGCTGTTTTTT

j_call: TRBJ2-3
clone_size: -
v_call: TRBV7-2
d_call: TRBD2
cdr3_aa: CASSLGLAGTDTQYF
cdr3_nt: TGTGCCAGCAGCCTCGGTCTAGCGGGTACAGATACGCAGTATTTT

j_call: TRBJ1-4
clone_size: -
v_call: TRBV29-1
d_call: -
cdr3_aa: CSVTDSGEKLFF
cdr3_nt: TGCAGCGTTACAGACAGTGGTGAAAAACTGTTTTTT

j_call: TRBJ1-5
clone_size: -
v_call: TRBV6-5
d_call: -
cdr3_aa: CASRLIQGSNQPQHF
cdr3_nt: TGTGCCAGCAGGTTAATACAGGGTAGCAATCAGCCCCAGCATTTT

j_call: TRBJ2-1
clone_size: -
v_call: TRBV12-5
d_call: TRBD2
cdr3_aa: CASAPSGGAYNEQFF
cdr3_nt: TGTGCTAGTGCCCCGAGCGGGGGGGCGTACAATGAGCAGTTCTTC

j_call: TRBJ1-1
clone_size: -
v_call: TRBV5-8
d_call: TRBD1
cdr3_aa: CASSRRTGPTEAFF
cdr3_nt: TGTGCCAGCAGCCGAAGGACAGGGCCAACTGAAGCTTTCTTT

j_call: TRBJ1-1
clone_size: -
v_call: TRBV5-1
d_call: TRBD1
cdr3_aa: CASSPQPGQMNTEAFF
cdr3_nt: TGCGCCAGCAGCCCACAACCGGGACAGATGAACACTGAAGCTTTCTTT

j_call: TRBJ2-1
clone_size: -
v_call: TRBV7-8
d_call: TRBD2
cdr3_aa: CASSLPGLASYNEQFF
cdr3_nt: TGTGCCAGCAGCCTACCGGGACTAGCCTCCTACAATGAGCAGTTCTTC

j_call: TRBJ1-1
clone_size: -
v_call: TRBV5-6
d_call: -
cdr3_aa: CASSFRTPNTEAFF
cdr3_nt: TGTGCCAGCAGCTTTCGGACTCCCAACACTGAAGCTTTCTTT

j_call: TRBJ2-7
clone_size: -
v_call: TRBV4-1
d_call: TRBD1
cdr3_aa: CASSQVQQGAPTAYEQYF
cdr3_nt: TGCGCCAGCAGCCAAGTTCAACAGGGGGCCCCTACTGCGTACGAGCAGTACTTC

j_call: TRBJ1-6
clone_size: -
v_call: TRBV6-5
d_call: -
cdr3_aa: CASSWARGLHSPLHF
cdr3_nt: TGTGCCAGCAGTTGGGCCCGCGGGCTCCATTCACCCCTCCACTTT

j_call: TRBJ2-3
clone_size: -
v_call: TRBV5-5
d_call: TRBD2
cdr3_aa: CASSFSGGKFTDTQYF
cdr3_nt: TGTGCCAGCAGCTTTAGCGGGGGGAAATTCACAGATACGCAGTATTTT

j_call: TRBJ1-5
clone_size: -
v_call: TRBV18
d_call: TRBD1
cdr3_aa: CASSPQRQGLSSNQPQHF
cdr3_nt: TGTGCCAGCTCACCACAACGACAGGGGCTGAGTAGCAATCAGCCCCAGCATTTT

j_call: TRBJ2-7
clone_size: -
v_call: TRBV12-2
d_call: -
cdr3_aa: CASRLAPLAFTYEQYF
cdr3_nt: TGTGCAAGTCGCTTAGCCCCTCTAGCGTTCACCTACGAGCAGTACTTC

j_call: TRBJ1-3
clone_size: -
v_call: TRBV5-5
d_call: -
cdr3_aa: CASSLEQGLGRNTIYF
cdr3_nt: TGTGCCAGCAGCTTAGAACAGGGATTAGGCCGAAACACCATATATTTT